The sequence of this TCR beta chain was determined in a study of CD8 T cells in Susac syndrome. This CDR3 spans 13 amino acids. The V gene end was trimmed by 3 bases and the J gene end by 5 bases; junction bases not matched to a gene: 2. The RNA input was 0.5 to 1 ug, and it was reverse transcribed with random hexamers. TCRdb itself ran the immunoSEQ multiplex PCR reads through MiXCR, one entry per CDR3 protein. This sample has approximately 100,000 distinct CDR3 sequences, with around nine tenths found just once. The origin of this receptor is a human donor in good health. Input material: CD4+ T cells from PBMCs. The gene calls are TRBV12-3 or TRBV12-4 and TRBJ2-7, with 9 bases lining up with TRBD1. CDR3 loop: CASSFGTGNEQYF. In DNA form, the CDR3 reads TGTGCCAGCAGTTTTGGGACAGGGAACGAGCAGTACTTC.